The clone carrying this TCR beta chain has more than one count but fewer than ten. Its antigen is unknown. Researchers ran the PCR with 60 Vbeta and 13 Jbeta primers. Produced via immunoSEQ multiplex PCR; TCRdb's table is partial and in-frame only. Of over 200,000 clones detected, 75% to 90% appear once; the ten largest clones hold roughly 0.99%. This sample stems from a study of cytomegalovirus exposure and HLA in healthy donors. General observations from the study: An analysis that was carried out later associated some 17,000 TCR beta sequences with HLA alleles at 0.05 false discovery rate. Reportedly, TCR beta sequences accurately predicted HLA-A and HLA-B alleles in most subjects. As a later analysis showed, a missense DCLRE1C variant was linked to trimming of TCR beta V- and J-genes. Listed as cytomegalovirus-associated were about 160 TCR beta chains.

This receptor was taken from a woman between 18 and 29 years old in good health and CMV-seronegative. Input material: PBMCs.

CDR3 DNA: TGTGCCAGCAGCCTTCAGGGGGCTGGGTCCTACGAGCAGTACTTC. This encodes CASSLQGAGSYEQYF. The gene calls are TRBV5-6 and TRBJ2-7, with 8 positions matching TRBD1. V lost 4 bases and J lost 1; bases outside the gene matches: 7. The germline CDR1 and CDR2 sequences are SGHDT and YYEEEE. This CDR3 is built from 15 residues.